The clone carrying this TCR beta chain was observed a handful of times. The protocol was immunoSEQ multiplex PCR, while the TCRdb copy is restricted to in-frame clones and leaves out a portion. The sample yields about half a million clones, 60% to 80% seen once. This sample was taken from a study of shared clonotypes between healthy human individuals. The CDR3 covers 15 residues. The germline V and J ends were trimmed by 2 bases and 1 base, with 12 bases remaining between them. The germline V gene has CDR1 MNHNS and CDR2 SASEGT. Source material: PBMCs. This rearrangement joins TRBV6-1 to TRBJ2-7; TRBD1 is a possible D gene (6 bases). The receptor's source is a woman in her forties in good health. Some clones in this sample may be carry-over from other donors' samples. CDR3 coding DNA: TGTGCCAGCAGTGAACGTCCGACAGGATCCTACGAGCAGTACTTC. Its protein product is CASSERPTGSYEQYF.